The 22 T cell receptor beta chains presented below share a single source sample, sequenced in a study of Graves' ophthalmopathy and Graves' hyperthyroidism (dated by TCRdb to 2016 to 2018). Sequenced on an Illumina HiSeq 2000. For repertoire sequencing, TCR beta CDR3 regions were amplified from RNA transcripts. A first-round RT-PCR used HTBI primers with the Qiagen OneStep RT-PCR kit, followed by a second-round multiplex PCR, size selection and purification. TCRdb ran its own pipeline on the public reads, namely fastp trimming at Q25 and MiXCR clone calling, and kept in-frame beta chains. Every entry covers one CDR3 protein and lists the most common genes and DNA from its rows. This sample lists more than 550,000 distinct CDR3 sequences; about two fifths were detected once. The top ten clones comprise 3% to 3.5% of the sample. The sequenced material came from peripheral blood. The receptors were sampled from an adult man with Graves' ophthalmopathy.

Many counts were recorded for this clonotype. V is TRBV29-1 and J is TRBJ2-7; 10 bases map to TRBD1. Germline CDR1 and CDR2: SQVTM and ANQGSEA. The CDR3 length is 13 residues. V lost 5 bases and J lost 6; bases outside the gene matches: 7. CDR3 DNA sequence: TGCAGCGTTTCCCCGGGACAGGGGACCGAGCAGTACTTC. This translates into CSVSPGQGTEQYF.

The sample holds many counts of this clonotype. Here the CDR3 DNA reads TGTGCCAGCAGCATGGGCCCGGGACAGATCTATCAGCCCCAGCATTTT. This codes for CASSMGPGQIYQPQHF. The chain has TRBV7-2 and TRBJ1-5, with 7 bases matching TRBD1. The CDR3 totals 16 residues. CDR1 is SGHTA and CDR2 is FQGNSA in the germline V gene. J gave up 5 bases and V 5 bases, and 12 bases lay outside the gene matches.

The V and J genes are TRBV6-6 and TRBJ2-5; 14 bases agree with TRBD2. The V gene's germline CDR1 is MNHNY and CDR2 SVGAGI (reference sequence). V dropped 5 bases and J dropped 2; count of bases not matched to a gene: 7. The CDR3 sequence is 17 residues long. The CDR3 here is CASSSLGTSGGQETQYF. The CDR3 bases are TGTGCCAGCAGTAGCCTCGGGACTAGCGGGGGACAAGAGACCCAGTACTTC.

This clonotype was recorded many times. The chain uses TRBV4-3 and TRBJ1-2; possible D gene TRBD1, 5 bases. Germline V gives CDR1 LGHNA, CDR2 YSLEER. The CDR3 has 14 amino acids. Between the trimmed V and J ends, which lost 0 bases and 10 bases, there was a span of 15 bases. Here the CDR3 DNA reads TGCGCCAGCAGCCAAGATCCAGGGTTGAGGGTCTACACCTTC. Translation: CASSQDPGLRVYTF.

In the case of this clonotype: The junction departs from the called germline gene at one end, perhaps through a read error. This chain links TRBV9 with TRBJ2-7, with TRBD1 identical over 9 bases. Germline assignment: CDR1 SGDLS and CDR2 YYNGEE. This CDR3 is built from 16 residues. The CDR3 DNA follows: TGTGCCAGCAGCTTGAACAGGGGGCCTAGCTCCTACGAGCAGTGCTTC. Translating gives CASSLNRGPSSYEQCF. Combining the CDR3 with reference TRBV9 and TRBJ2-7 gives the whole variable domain DSGVTQTPKHLITATGQRVTLRCSPRSGDLSVYWYQQSLDQGLQFLIQYYNGEERAKGNILERFSAQQFPDLHSELNLSSLELGDSALYFCASSLNRGPSSYEQCFGPGTRLTVT.

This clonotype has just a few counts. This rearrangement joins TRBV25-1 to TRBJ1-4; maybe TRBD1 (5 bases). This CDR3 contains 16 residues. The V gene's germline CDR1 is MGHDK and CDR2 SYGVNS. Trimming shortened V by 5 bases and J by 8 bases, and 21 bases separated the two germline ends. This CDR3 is CASSYYLVRVREKLFF. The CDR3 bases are TGTGCCAGCAGTTATTACTTGGTCAGGGTGAGGGAAAAACTGTTTTTT.

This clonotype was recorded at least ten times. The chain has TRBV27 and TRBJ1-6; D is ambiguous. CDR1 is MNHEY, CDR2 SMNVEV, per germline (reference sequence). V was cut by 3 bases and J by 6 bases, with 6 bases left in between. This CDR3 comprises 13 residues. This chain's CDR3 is CASSFTVNSPLHF. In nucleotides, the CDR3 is TGTGCCAGCAGTTTTACAGTTAATTCACCCCTCCACTTT.

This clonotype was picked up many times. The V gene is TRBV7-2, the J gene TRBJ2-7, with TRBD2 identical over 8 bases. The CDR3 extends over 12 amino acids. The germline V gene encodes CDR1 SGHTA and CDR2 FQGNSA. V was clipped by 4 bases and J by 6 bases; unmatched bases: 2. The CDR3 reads CASSSGRAEQYF. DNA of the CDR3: TGTGCCAGCAGCTCCGGGAGGGCCGAGCAGTACTTC.

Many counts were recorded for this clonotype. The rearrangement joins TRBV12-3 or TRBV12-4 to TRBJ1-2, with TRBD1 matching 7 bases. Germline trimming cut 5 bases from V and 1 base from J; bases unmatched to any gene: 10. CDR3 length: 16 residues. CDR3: CASSPAPGQNNYGYTF. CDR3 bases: TGTGCCAGCAGTCCGGCTCCGGGACAGAATAACTATGGCTACACCTTC.

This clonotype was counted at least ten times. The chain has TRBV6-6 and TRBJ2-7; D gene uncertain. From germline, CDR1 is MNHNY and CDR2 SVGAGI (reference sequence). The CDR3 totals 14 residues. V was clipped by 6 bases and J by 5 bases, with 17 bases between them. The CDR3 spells CASRYPQDGHEQYF. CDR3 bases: TGTGCCAGCAGATACCCCCAGGATGGCCACGAGCAGTACTTC.

The CDR3 region has the DNA TGTGCCAGTAGGGGGCTCGGGACAGATGATTCACCCCTCCACTTT. Translation gives CASRGLGTDDSPLHF. The chain is built from TRBV19 and TRBJ1-6; TRBD1 agrees at 7 bases. With 6 bases clipped from V and 8 bases from J, the junction kept 10 bases outside the gene matches. Germline loops: CDR1 LNHDA, CDR2 SQIVND (reference sequence). The CDR3 extends over 15 amino acids. Together with reference TRBV19 and TRBJ1-6, the CDR3 gives the full variable domain: DGGITQSPKYLFRKEGQNVTLSCEQNLNHDAMYWYRQDPGQGLRLIYYSQIVNDFQKGDIAEGYSVSREKKESFPLTVTSAQKNPTAFYLCASRGLGTDDSPLHFGNGTRLTVT.

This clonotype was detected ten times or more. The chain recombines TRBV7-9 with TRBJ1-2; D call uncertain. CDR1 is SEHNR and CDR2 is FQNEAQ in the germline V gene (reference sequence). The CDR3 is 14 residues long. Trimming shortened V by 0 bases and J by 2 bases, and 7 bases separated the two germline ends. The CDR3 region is CASSLARENYGYTF. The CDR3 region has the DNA TGTGCCAGCAGCTTAGCGAGGGAGAACTATGGCTACACCTTC.

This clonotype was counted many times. The CDR3, as DNA: TGTGCCACCAGCAGAGGAGGGGTCGGGGAGCTGTTTTTT. It translates to CATSRGGVGELFF. The chain joins TRBV15 to TRBJ2-2, with D perhaps assigned TRBD1 or TRBD2 (5 bases each). The germline V and J ends were trimmed by 1 base and 7 bases, with 7 bases remaining between them. Germline V lookup: CDR1 LNHNV, CDR2 YYDKDF (reference sequence). The CDR3 is 13 amino acids.

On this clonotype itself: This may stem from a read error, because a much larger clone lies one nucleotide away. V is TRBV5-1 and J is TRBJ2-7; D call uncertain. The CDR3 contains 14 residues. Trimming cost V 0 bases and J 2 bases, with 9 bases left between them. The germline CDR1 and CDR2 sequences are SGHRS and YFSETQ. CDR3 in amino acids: CASSLAGITYEQYF. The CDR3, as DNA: TGCGCCAGCAGCTTGGCCGGCATCACCTACGAGCAGTACTTC.

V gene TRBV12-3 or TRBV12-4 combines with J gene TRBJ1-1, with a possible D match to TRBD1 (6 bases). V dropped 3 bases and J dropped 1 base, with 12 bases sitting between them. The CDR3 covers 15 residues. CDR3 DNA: TGTGCCAGCAGTTTTTTCAGGGGCCCGAACACTGAAGCTTTCTTT. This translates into CASSFFRGPNTEAFF.

CDR3 sequence (DNA): TGCGCCAGCACCCTAAACAGGGATTCACCCCTCCACTTT. It codes for CASTLNRDSPLHF. This rearrangement joins TRBV10-2 to TRBJ1-6; possible D gene TRBD1, 6 bases. CDR1 is WSHSY and CDR2 is SAAADI in the germline V gene. The CDR3 sequence is 13 residues long. The V end was cut by 7 bases, the J end by 8 bases, with 12 bases between.

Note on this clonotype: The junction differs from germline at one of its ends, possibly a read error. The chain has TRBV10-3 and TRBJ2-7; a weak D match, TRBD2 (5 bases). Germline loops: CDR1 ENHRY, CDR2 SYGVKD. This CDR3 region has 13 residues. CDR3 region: CAISESEVGELYF. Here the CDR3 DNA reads TGTGCCATCAGTGAGTCGGAGGTCGGGGAGCTGTACTTC.

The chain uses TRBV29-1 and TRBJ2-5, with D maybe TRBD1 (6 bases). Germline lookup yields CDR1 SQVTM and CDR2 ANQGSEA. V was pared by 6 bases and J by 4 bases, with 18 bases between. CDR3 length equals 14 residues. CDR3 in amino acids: CSVGEGTRGETQYF. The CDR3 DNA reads TGCAGCGTAGGTGAAGGGACACGGGGAGAGACCCAGTACTTC.

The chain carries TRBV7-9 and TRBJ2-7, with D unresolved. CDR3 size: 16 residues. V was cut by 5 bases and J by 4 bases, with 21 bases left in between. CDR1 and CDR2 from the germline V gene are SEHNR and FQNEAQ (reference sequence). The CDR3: CASSLPSRQLSYEQYF. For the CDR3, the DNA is TGTGCCAGCAGCCTCCCATCCAGGCAGCTAAGTTACGAGCAGTACTTC.

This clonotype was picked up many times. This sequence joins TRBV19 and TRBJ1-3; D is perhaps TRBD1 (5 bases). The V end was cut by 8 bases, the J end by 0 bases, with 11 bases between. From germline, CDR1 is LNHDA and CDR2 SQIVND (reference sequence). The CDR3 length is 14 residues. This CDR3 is CASGDSASGNTIYF. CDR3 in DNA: TGTGCCAGTGGTGACAGCGCCTCTGGAAACACCATATATTTT.

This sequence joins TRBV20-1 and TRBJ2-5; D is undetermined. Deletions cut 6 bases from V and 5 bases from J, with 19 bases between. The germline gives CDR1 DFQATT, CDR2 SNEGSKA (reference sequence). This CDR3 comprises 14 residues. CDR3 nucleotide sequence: TGCAGTGCCCACCCCGGTGTCACTGGGGAGACCCAGTACTTC. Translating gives CSAHPGVTGETQYF.

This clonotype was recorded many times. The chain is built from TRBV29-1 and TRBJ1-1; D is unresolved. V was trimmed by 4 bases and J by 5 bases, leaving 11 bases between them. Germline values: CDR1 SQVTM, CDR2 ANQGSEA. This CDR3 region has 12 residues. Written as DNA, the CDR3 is TGCAGCGTTGTAGTGGGAGGGACTGAAGCTTTCTTT. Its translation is CSVVVGGTEAFF.